Each of the 11 T cell receptor beta chains below was sequenced from the same sample in a study of blood T cell repertoires in COVID-19. Clones were read by immunoSEQ multiplex PCR, and TCRdb kept only the in-frame ones, dropping some. In the table there are approximately 220,000 clones, 90% of which are singletons. Sequenced sample: PBMCs or T cells enriched from blood (not recorded which). The receptors here all came from a man younger than 40 who had been exposed to COVID-19.

The genes are TRBV10-3 and TRBJ1-1; D is perhaps TRBD1 (5 bases). Germline lookup yields CDR1 ENHRY and CDR2 SYGVKD. V lost 5 bases and J 5 bases, leaving 12 bases between the germline ends. This CDR3 spans 13 amino acids. CDR3 nucleotide sequence: TGTGCCATCAGTCAGGGCGGCGGAACTGAAGCTTTCTTT. This encodes CAISQGGGTEAFF.

This clone has a single count. The V and J genes are TRBV7-9 and TRBJ1-4; D might be TRBD1 (6 bases). This CDR3 has 17 residues. CDR1 is SEHNR and CDR2 is FQNEAQ in the germline V gene (reference sequence). The V and J ends lost 5 bases and 8 bases respectively, with 24 bases between them. CDR3 DNA sequence: TGTGCCAGCAGCCCCGCCGGGGGGGGGCCCAATCGGGAAAAACTGTTTTTT. Its protein is CASSPAGGGPNREKLFF.

The V call is TRBV27, the J call TRBJ1-5; D might be TRBD1 (6 bases). Germline CDR1 and CDR2: MNHEY and SMNVEV (reference sequence). Trimming shortened V by 6 bases and J by 7 bases, and 13 bases separated the two germline ends. This CDR3 region has 13 residues. CDR3 sequence reads: CASSLQGGQPQHF. For the CDR3, the DNA is TGTGCCAGCAGCCTACAGGGTGGGCAGCCCCAGCATTTT.

The chain couples TRBV11-2 to TRBJ2-2, with 7 bases fitting TRBD2. The J segment lost 0 bases and the V segment lost 6 bases, leaving 7 bases of the junction unmatched. Germline V gene data show CDR1 as SGHAT and CDR2 as FQNNGV. CDR3 length: 16 residues. The CDR3 region has the DNA TGTGCCAGCAGGGGTGAGGCGGGGGCGAACACCGGGGAGCTGTTTTTT. Its translation is CASRGEAGANTGELFF.

The V call is TRBV19, the J call TRBJ2-1; 9 bases agree with TRBD2. The CDR3 runs to 15 residues. Germline V lookup: CDR1 LNHDA, CDR2 SQIVND (reference sequence). Trimming removed 6 bases from V and 7 bases from J; junction bases left unmatched: 10. The CDR3 region has the DNA TGTGCCAGTAGCTCCTTAGCGGGGGAAACTAATGAGCAGTTCTTC. As protein: CASSSLAGETNEQFF.

CDR3 DNA: TGTGCCAGCAGGGCGCTAGCGGGGTTAGCTGAGCAGTTCTTC. It specifies CASRALAGLAEQFF. The chain combines TRBV2 with TRBJ2-1; 9 bases map to TRBD2. J gave up 9 bases and V 6 bases, and 9 bases lay outside the gene matches. The germline V gene has CDR1 SNHLY and CDR2 FYNNEI. This CDR3 is built from 14 residues.

The V gene is TRBV28, the J gene TRBJ1-2; no reliable D call. CDR1 is MDHEN and CDR2 is SYDVKM in the germline V gene. V was clipped by 2 bases and J by 2 bases, with 6 bases between them. CDR3 length equals 13 residues. DNA of the CDR3: TGTGCCAGCAGTTTAGCCAGGAACTATGGCTACACCTTC. This sequence encodes CASSLARNYGYTF.

The chain links TRBV5-1 to TRBJ1-1, with no clear D. The length of the CDR3 is 12 residues. The germline CDR1 and CDR2 sequences are SGHRS and YFSETQ. The ends were cut back, 0 bases at V and 3 bases at J, with 3 bases in the middle. The CDR3 region has the DNA TGCGCCAGCAGCTTGGGCGACACTGAAGCTTTCTTT. Amino acid sequence: CASSLGDTEAFF.

CDR3 coding DNA: TGTGCCAGTAGTCCCTCGGGGTTGGAAGGAAACACCATATATTTT. This translates into CASSPSGLEGNTIYF. The chain recombines TRBV19 with TRBJ1-3; D is ambiguous. The CDR3 length is 15 residues. V lost 5 bases to trimming and J lost 4 bases, with 15 bases between them. Germline CDR1 LNHDA, CDR2 SQIVND (reference sequence).

The CDR3 coding sequence is TGTGCCACCAGTGATAATGGACAGGGCTATGGCTACACCTTC. This encodes CATSDNGQGYGYTF. The chain couples TRBV24-1 to TRBJ1-2; 8 bases align to TRBD1. The V gene end was trimmed by 3 bases and the J gene end by 4 bases; junction bases not matched to a gene: 3. This CDR3 has 14 residues. Per germline, CDR1 KGHDR and CDR2 SFDVKD.

This clone was seen only a few times. The rearrangement joins TRBV19 to TRBJ1-6; D is undetermined. V lost 2 bases and J 7 bases, leaving 6 bases between the germline ends. The CDR3 contains 13 residues. Germline V CDR1 and CDR2: LNHDA, SQIVND (reference sequence). CDR3 residues: CASSITDNSPLHF. CDR3 coding DNA: TGTGCCAGTAGTATAACAGACAATTCACCCCTCCACTTT.